This TCR beta chain was recorded in a study of T cells in Graves' hyperthyroidism and ophthalmopathy. CDR3 length equals 14 residues. The V and J ends lost 2 bases and 5 bases respectively, with 13 bases between them. The germline gives CDR1 MNHEY, CDR2 SMNVEV (reference sequence). Fresh peripheral blood, 10 ml, yielded the PBMCs. Researchers amplified the TCR beta CDR3 regions from RNA transcripts. First-round RT-PCR with HTBI primers amplified the TCR CDR3 region. MiXCR, applied by TCRdb to the multiplex PCR reads, yields one record per CDR3 protein. The repertoire holds approximately 710,000 distinct CDR3 sequences, with about 18% as singletons. General observations from the study: Most thyroid clonotypes that were expanded above 0.001 also turned up in blood.

This clonotype was seen many times. Its antigen remains unidentified. The chain is built from TRBV27 and TRBJ2-7; no definite D call. This receptor was identified in a man over 45 with Graves' hyperthyroidism. Sequences were obtained from blood. CDR3 sequence reads: CASSLQALNDEQYF. The CDR3 DNA reads as TGTGCCAGCAGTTTACAGGCCCTTAACGACGAGCAGTACTTC.